The present TCR beta chain was sequenced within a study of PD-L1 blockade in urothelial cancer (TCRdb year 2017). For the study in its entirety: All patients started therapy around 2014 and received atezolizumab 1,200 mg intravenously every 3 weeks. TCR sequencing covered pretreatment tumor samples and matched, serially collected peripheral blood taken before and after atezolizumab treatment. Blood samples gave a median of approximately 150,000 T cells and tens of thousands of unique TCRs, with a median clonality of 0.080. Durable clinical benefit was defined as a progression-free survival longer than 6 months, and TCR features were additionally tested against progression-free survival and overall survival. Blood samples were analyzed 3 weeks after the start of treatment (second dose) and 6 weeks after the start of treatment. Durable clinical benefit was achieved by nine patients but not by the remaining 20. About 90% of the 29 patients were males with bladder-origin urothelial cancer, and about 65% of the roughly 30 reported a prior smoking history. An ECOG performance status of 0 or 1 was recorded for the patients, and 0 to 3 prior chemotherapy regimens had been received by the patients. Twenty-nine patients had pretreatment blood TCR-seq, some 25 had at least one posttreatment blood collection, and some 25 had tumor TCR-seq. In the same patients, whole exome sequencing and RNA sequencing of pretreatment tumors were performed in addition to TCR sequencing. An exploratory multi-omic analysis was conducted of the somatic, immune and clinical correlates of response to PD-L1 blockade with atezolizumab in urothelial cancer. Paper-wide results and their limitations: Because the sample size was small (n ≈ 29) and many of the analyses were exploratory, the results are meant to be hypothesis-generating. Among patients with durable benefit, tumor-associated TCR clones showed greater expansion in peripheral blood 3 weeks after treatment started (n of about 21, p = 0.022). Improved progression-free and overall survival was found to be associated with pretreatment peripheral blood TCR clonality below the median.

Reading the label with the study, this specimen's time point is: peripheral blood 6 weeks after treatment start. A cohort of some 29 patients with locally advanced or metastatic urothelial carcinoma, treated at Memorial Sloan Kettering on a trial protocol, was included. Peripheral blood mononuclear cells were collected pretreatment and during treatment, with between 1 and 8 total time points per patient. The Qiagen DNeasy Blood extraction kit was used to purify genomic DNA from total PBMCs and tumor samples. Collected pretreatment and during treatment, PBMCs were isolated and stored as previously described. Synthetic TCR analog templates were spiked into each PCR to estimate absolute template abundance from read counts. The immunoSEQ assay used bias-controlled V and J gene primers to amplify TCRbeta CDR3 regions from genomic DNA. Sequencing of rearranged TCRbeta segments was done at approximately 20X coverage. The original pipeline was this. Sequencing errors were corrected by clustering, and CDR3s were annotated against IMGT so that V, D and J genes could be assigned. Only productive TCRbeta rearrangements were used in downstream analyses, excluding out-of-frame or stop-codon sequences. Clonality was calculated as one minus the Shannon entropy normalized by the log of the number of unique productive sequences. Fisher's exact test with Benjamini-Hochberg correction, using a cutoff of adjusted p below 0.01, was how clones that differed between time points or between blood and tumor were identified. The table was pulled from immuneACCESS by TCRdb, which kept in-frame rearrangements only. Such tables lose some clones; where checked, under half of the loss comes from unresolved V genes, and the rest has no known cause. The V and J calls and clone size were taken over from that table, and D and trimming were inferred from the DNA. The sample yields 95,000 to 150,000 clones; about 84% were counted once. The top ten clonotypes cover roughly 2.4% of the sample.

About this clone itself: Its antigen is currently not known. No base quality information exists; no much larger clone differs at one position.

The CDR3, from cysteine to phenylalanine, totals 14 residues. The kept DNA is CDR3 alone, 42 bases in frame from the first base. V loses 8 bases at its end and J loses 1 base; junction bases beyond the gene matches: 6. CDR1 MDHEN and CDR2 SYDVKM are derived from the germline V gene. This sequence originates from a man aged 50 to 59 with urothelial cancer. The chain uses TRBV28 and TRBJ2-3; 7 middle bases align to TRBD2. This specimen consisted of PBMCs, obtained around atezolizumab (anti-PD-L1) treatment. The CDR3 protein sequence reads: CASERAGGTDTQYF. DNA sequence: TGTGCCAGCGAGCGCGCGGGAGGCACAGATACGCAGTATTTT.